A single sample is the source of the 12 T cell receptor beta chains below, sequenced in a study of shared clonotypes between healthy human individuals. Sequenced by immunoSEQ multiplex PCR; TCRdb stores in-frame clones only, minus some. The sample carries approximately 2,200,000 clones, roughly 91% recorded once. CD45RO-negative CD8 cells positively selected for CCR7 made up the naive population, which excluded terminally differentiated effector memory CD45RA+ cells. The specimen sequenced was naive CD8+ T cells from PBMCs. The source is a man aged 18 to 30 in good health. Some clones in this sample may be carry-over from other donors' samples.

The gene calls are TRBV5-1 and TRBJ2-3; 7 bases are a match to TRBD1. This CDR3 comprises 16 residues. CDR1 SGHRS and CDR2 YFSETQ come from the germline V gene. The V segment lost 4 bases and the J segment 0 bases; nucleotides outside the gene matches: 8. CDR3 in amino acids: CASSEGQYTSTDTQYF. For the CDR3, the DNA is TGCGCCAGCAGCGAGGGACAGTATACTAGCACAGATACGCAGTATTTT.

Points on this clone: In the same sample, other DNA sequences code for this CDR3. The chain carries TRBV9 and TRBJ2-2; D perhaps matches TRBD2 (6 bases). Germline CDR1 SGDLS, CDR2 YYNGEE. CDR3 length: 14 residues. Trimming took 2 bases from V and 4 from J, leaving 9 bases between them. This CDR3 reads CASSVGGSTGELFF. The CDR3 DNA reads TGTGCCAGCAGCGTTGGGGGGAGCACCGGGGAGCTGTTTTTT.

A word on this clone: The same CDR3 also results from other DNA sequences found in this sample. The chain couples TRBV5-5 to TRBJ2-7; D is perhaps TRBD2 (5 bases). V gave up 4 bases and J gave up 0 bases, with 11 bases separating them. Germline assignment: CDR1 SGHKS and CDR2 YYEKEE (reference sequence). This CDR3 has 14 amino acids. This CDR3 reads CASSPSPRSYEQYF. In DNA form, the CDR3 reads TGTGCCAGCAGCCCTAGCCCGCGCTCCTACGAGCAGTACTTC.

V usage is TRBV28 and J usage is TRBJ2-1; a possible D gene is TRBD2 (5 bases). Germline CDR1 is MDHEN and CDR2 is SYDVKM. The CDR3 is made up of 16 amino acids. V shed 5 bases and J shed 2 bases, with 16 bases lying between them. CDR3 coding DNA: TGTGCCAGCAGTCCGACGGGATTAACCACCTACAATGAGCAGTTCTTC. This encodes CASSPTGLTTYNEQFF.

This clone was detected only once. The CDR3 coding sequence is TGTGCCAGCAGTGAAGGGCTAGCGGGAATCTACGAGCAGTACTTC. This codes for CASSEGLAGIYEQYF. This chain links TRBV2 with TRBJ2-7; TRBD2 matches 9 bases. Per the germline V gene, CDR1 is SNHLY and CDR2 is FYNNEI. V trimming: 1 base; J trimming: 3 bases; junction bases outside the gene matches: 4. This CDR3 is 15 amino acids long.

The chain uses TRBV15 and TRBJ2-3; 8 positions match TRBD2. The length of the CDR3 is 19 residues. Germline CDR1 reads LNHNV; CDR2 reads YYDKDF (reference sequence). J was trimmed by 3 bases and V by 4 bases; bases with no gene match: 18. The CDR3 is CATSKSLAGIVVPTDTQYF. The CDR3 DNA reads as TGTGCCACCAGCAAAAGTTTAGCGGGAATCGTCGTGCCGACAGATACGCAGTATTTT.

The rearrangement uses TRBV15 and TRBJ2-7; D is undetermined. The CDR3 runs to 12 residues. With 4 bases removed from V and 6 bases from J, the gap between germline ends came to 10 bases. The germline CDR1 and CDR2 sequences are LNHNV and YYDKDF (reference sequence). Here the CDR3 DNA reads TGTGCCACCAGCAAAGGTATGCTCGAGCAGTACTTC. It translates to CATSKGMLEQYF.

The chain has TRBV7-8 and TRBJ2-7; D not resolved. The CDR3 totals 14 residues. Germline CDR1 reads SGHVS; CDR2 reads FQNEAQ. Deletions cut 4 bases from V and 2 bases from J, with 12 bases between. CDR3 in DNA: TGTGCCAGCAGCTCCGGAATTCTTACCTACGAGCAGTACTTC. Protein sequence: CASSSGILTYEQYF.

This clone was seen only a few times. This chain uses TRBV6-5 with TRBJ1-3, with D possibly TRBD1 on 5 matching bases. This CDR3 has 12 amino acids. CDR1 is MNHEY, CDR2 SVGAGI, per germline. The ends were cut back, 5 bases at V and 11 bases at J, with 13 bases in the middle. The DNA of the CDR3 is TGTGCCAGCAGTGCCATAGGGACGGCCATATATTTT. Translated, it gives CASSAIGTAIYF.

J is TRBJ1-1 and V is TRBV11-1, with a weak D call TRBD1 (5 bases). This CDR3 region has 17 residues. V was shortened by 2 bases and J by 6 bases, with 22 bases between the two germline ends. Per the germline V gene, CDR1 is SGHAT and CDR2 is FQDESV (reference sequence). The CDR3 spells CASSLIPSGAGWSEAFF. The CDR3 DNA follows: TGTGCCAGCAGCTTAATCCCCAGCGGGGCAGGGTGGTCTGAAGCTTTCTTT.

The table lists this clone with a count of one. This chain joins TRBV28 and TRBJ2-5; the match to TRBD1 covers 9 bases. CDR1 MDHEN and CDR2 SYDVKM come from the germline V gene. Losses at the gene ends were 4 bases for V and 5 bases for J; bases not matched to a gene: 11. The CDR3 is 16 residues long. The CDR3: CASSYPGQGGRETQYF. CDR3 bases: TGTGCCAGCAGTTACCCGGGACAGGGAGGAAGGGAGACCCAGTACTTC.

This rearrangement joins TRBV14 to TRBJ1-3, with 10 bases identical to TRBD1. CDR1 and CDR2 (germline): SGHDN, FVKESK. J was trimmed by 0 bases and V by 0 bases; bases with no gene match: 11. The CDR3 has 20 residues. The CDR3 sequence: CASSQDKGQGTTSSGNTIYF. CDR3 sequence (DNA): TGTGCCAGCAGCCAAGATAAGGGACAGGGGACAACGAGCTCTGGAAACACCATATATTTT.